This T cell receptor (beta chain) was documented in a study of blood T cell repertoires in COVID-19. Across the whole study: PBMCs, B-cell-depleted T cells, or T cells were the source of the cDNA or gDNA that made up the material.

The CDR3 is 13 residues long. V shed 0 bases and J shed 6 bases, with 6 bases lying between them. Germline V lookup: CDR1 MNHEY, CDR2 SMNVEV (reference sequence). In the study's own analysis: Nucleated cell counts were estimated from reference gene primer amplification. Sequenced by immunoSEQ multiplex PCR; TCRdb stores in-frame clones only, minus some. V and J calls and clone size are as listed in that table; D and trimming were resolved from the DNA. Here the sample spans some 200,000 clones, about 75% being singletons. The chain links TRBV27 to TRBJ1-5; no firm D call. This TCR was recovered from a woman in her sixties or seventies with acute or convalescent COVID-19. Sequenced: peripheral blood. This chain's CDR3 is CASSLSIRQPQHF. The CDR3 DNA reads as TGTGCCAGCAGTTTATCTATCCGTCAGCCCCAGCATTTT.